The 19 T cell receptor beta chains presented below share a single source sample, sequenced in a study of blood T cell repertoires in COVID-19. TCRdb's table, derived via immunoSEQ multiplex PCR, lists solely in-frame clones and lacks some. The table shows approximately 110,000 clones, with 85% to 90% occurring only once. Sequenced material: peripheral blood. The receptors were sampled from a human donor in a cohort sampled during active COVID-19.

For the CDR3, the DNA is TGTGCCAGCAGCTTGGTCGGACAGAGAATCTATGGCTACACCTTC. Translating gives CASSLVGQRIYGYTF. The rearrangement joins TRBV5-8 to TRBJ1-2, with D possibly being TRBD1 (6 bases). Trimming shortened V by 0 bases and J by 4 bases, and 13 bases separated the two germline ends. CDR1 SGHTS and CDR2 YDEGEE come from the germline V gene. The CDR3 has 15 amino acids.

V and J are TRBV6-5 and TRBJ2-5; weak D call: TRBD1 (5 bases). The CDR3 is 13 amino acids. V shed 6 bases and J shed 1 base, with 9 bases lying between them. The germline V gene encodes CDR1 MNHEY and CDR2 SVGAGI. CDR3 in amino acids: CASRVTAQETQYF. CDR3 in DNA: TGTGCCAGCAGAGTGACAGCCCAAGAGACCCAGTACTTC.

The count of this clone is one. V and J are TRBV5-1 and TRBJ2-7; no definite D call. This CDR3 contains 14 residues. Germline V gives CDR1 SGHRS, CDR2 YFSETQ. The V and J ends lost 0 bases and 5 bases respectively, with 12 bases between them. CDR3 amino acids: CASSLVQPIHEQYF. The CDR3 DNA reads TGCGCCAGCAGCTTGGTACAGCCAATACACGAGCAGTACTTC.

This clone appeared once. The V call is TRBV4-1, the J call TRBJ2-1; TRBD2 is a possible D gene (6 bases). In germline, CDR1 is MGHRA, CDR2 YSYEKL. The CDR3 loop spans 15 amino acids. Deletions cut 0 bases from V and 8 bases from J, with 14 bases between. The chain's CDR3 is CASSQEGTLLDEQFF. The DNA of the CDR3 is TGCGCCAGCAGCCAAGAGGGGACTCTACTCGATGAGCAGTTCTTC.

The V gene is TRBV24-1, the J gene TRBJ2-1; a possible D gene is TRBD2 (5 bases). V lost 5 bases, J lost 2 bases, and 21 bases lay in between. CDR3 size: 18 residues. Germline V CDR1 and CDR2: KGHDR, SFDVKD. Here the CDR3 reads CATSGFRAGQDPYNEQFF. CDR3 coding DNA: TGTGCCACCAGTGGATTTCGCGCGGGTCAGGACCCCTACAATGAGCAGTTCTTC.

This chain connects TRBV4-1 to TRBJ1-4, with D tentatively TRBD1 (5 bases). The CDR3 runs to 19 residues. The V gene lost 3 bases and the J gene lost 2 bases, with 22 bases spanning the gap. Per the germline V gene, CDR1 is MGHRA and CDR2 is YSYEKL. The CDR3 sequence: CASSQPRGSNTGTNEKLFF. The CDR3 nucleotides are TGCGCCAGCAGCCAGCCAAGGGGTTCCAACACTGGGACTAATGAAAAACTGTTTTTT.

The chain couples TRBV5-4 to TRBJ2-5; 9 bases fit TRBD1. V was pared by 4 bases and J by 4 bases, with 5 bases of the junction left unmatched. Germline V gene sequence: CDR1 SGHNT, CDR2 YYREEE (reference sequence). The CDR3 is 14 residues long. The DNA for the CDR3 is TGTGCCAGCAGCGGACGGACAGGGGTAGAGACCCAGTACTTC. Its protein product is CASSGRTGVETQYF.

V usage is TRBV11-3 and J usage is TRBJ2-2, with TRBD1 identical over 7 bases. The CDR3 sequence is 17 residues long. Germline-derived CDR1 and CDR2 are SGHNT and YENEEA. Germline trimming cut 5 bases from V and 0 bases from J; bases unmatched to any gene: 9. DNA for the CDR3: TGTGCCAGCAGCCTCGGACAGGTTTTACCGAACACCGGGGAGCTGTTTTTT. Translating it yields CASSLGQVLPNTGELFF.

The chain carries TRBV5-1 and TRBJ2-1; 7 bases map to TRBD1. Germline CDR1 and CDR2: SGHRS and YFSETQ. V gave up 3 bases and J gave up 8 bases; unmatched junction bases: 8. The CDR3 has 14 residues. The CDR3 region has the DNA TGCGCCAGCAGCTCCCCCGGGACAGAGGATGAGCAGTTCTTC. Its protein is CASSSPGTEDEQFF.

CDR3 region: CASSQDAATGALEQYF. Here the CDR3 DNA reads TGTGCCAGCAGCCAAGATGCCGCGACAGGGGCCTTAGAGCAGTACTTC. The chain has TRBV4-2 and TRBJ2-7, with 8 bases aligning to TRBD1. Germline CDR1 LGHNA, CDR2 YNFKEQ. The CDR3 loop spans 16 amino acids. V dropped 0 bases and J dropped 7; count of bases not matched to a gene: 11.

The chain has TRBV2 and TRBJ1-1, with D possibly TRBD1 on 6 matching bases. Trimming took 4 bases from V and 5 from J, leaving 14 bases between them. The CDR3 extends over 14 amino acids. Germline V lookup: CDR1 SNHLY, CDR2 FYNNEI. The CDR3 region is CASSVQGTGTEAFF. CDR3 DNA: TGTGCCAGCAGTGTCCAGGGGACGGGGACTGAAGCTTTCTTT.

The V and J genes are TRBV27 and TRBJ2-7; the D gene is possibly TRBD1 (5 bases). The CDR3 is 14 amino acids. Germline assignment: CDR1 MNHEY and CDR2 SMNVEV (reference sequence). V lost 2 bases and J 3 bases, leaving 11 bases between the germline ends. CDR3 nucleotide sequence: TGTGCCAGCAGTTTAAGTAGGACACACTACGAGCAGTACTTC. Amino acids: CASSLSRTHYEQYF.

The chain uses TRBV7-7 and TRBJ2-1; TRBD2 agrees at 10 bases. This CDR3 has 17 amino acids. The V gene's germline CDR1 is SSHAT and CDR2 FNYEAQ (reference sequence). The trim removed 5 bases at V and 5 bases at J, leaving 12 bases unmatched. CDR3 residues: CASSPRSSGRANNEQFF. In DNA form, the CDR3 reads TGTGCCAGCAGCCCGAGGTCAAGCGGGAGGGCCAACAATGAGCAGTTCTTC.

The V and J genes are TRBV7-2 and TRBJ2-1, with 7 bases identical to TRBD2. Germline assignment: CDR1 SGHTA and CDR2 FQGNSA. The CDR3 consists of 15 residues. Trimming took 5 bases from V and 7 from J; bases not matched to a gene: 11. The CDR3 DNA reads TGTGCCAGCAGCCCCCAGAGCGGGATGGGGAATGAGCAGTTCTTC. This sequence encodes CASSPQSGMGNEQFF.

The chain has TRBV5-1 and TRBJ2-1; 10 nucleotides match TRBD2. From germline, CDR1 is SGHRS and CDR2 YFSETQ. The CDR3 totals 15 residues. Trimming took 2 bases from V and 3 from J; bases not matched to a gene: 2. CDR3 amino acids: CASSLAGGNYNEQFF. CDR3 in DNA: TGCGCCAGCAGCTTAGCGGGAGGGAACTACAATGAGCAGTTCTTC.

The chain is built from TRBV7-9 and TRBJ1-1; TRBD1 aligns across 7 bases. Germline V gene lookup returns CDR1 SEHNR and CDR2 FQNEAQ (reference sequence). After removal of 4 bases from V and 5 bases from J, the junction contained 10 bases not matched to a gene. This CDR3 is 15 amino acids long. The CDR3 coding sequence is TGTGCCAGCAGCTATAGACAGGGTTCGATGACTGAAGCTTTCTTT. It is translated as CASSYRQGSMTEAFF. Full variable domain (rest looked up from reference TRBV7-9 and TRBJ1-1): DTGVSQNPRHKITKRGQNVTFRCDPISEHNRLYWYRQTLGQGPEFLTYFQNEAQLEKSRLLSDRFSAERPKGSFSTLEIQRTEQGDSAMYLCASSYRQGSMTEAFFGQGTRLTVV.

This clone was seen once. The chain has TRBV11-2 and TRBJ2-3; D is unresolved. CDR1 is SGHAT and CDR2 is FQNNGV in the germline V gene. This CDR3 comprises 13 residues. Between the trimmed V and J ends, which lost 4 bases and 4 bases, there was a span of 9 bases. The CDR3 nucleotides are TGTGCCAGCAGCTCCGTAGTGGCAGATACGCAGTATTTT. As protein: CASSSVVADTQYF.

In nucleotides, the CDR3 is TGTGCCAGCAGTTTATACCCGCAGGGGAACTATGGCTACACCTTC. This encodes CASSLYPQGNYGYTF. The chain links TRBV27 to TRBJ1-2, with D perhaps matching TRBD1 (6 bases). V was shortened by 1 base and J by 2 bases, with 11 bases between the two germline ends. Per germline, CDR1 MNHEY and CDR2 SMNVEV (reference sequence). The CDR3 extends over 15 amino acids.

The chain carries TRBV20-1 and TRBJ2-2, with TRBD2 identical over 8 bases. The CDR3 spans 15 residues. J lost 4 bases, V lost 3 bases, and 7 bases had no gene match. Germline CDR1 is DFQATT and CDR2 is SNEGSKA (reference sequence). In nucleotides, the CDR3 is TGCAGTGCTAGTGGGGGGACTAGTGCCACCGGGGAGCTGTTTTTT. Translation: CSASGGTSATGELFF.